A selection of T cell receptor beta chains follows, all from one sample in a study of cytomegalovirus exposure and HLA in healthy donors. TCRdb's copy holds only in-frame clones and misses some; the assay was immunoSEQ multiplex PCR. This sample's table reports around 44,000 clones. The sequencing input was PBMCs. The receptors shown here come from a male donor in good health and CMV-seropositive. CDR3s include the opening cysteine and the closing phenylalanine or tryptophan. The order of the fields is J gene, V gene, D gene, CDR3 protein, CDR3 DNA. The D gene is left open where the match is weak.

>TRBJ1-5|TRBV28|-
CASSFQWGGNQPQHF
TGTGCCAGCAGTTTTCAGTGGGGGGGGAATCAGCCCCAGCATTTT
>TRBJ1-6|TRBV28|-
CASSLFPTPENSPLHF
TGTGCCAGCAGTTTATTCCCGACACCAGAGAATTCACCCCTCCACTTT
>TRBJ2-4|TRBV18|-
CASSPYHRILAKNIQYF
TGTGCCAGTTCACCTTACCACAGGATACTAGCCAAAAACATTCAGTACTTC
>TRBJ1-3|TRBV15|-
CATSGGTSGNTIYF
TGTGCCACCAGCGGGGGGACCTCTGGAAACACCATATATTTT
>TRBJ2-7|TRBV5-1|TRBD2
CASSSVRTSGVPYEQYF
TGCGCCAGCAGCTCCGTGAGGACTAGCGGGGTTCCCTACGAGCAGTACTTC
>TRBJ1-3|TRBV5-8|-
CASSLSGPGNTVYF
TGTGCCAGCAGCTTGTCTGGGCCTGGAAACACCGTATATTTT
>TRBJ1-5|TRBV19|-
CASSIRDNNQPQHF
TGTGCCAGTAGTATCCGGGACAACAATCAGCCCCAGCATTTT
>TRBJ1-2|TRBV28|TRBD1
CATPGGTGIYGYTF
TGTGCCACCCCCGGAGGGACAGGAATCTATGGCTACACCTTC
>TRBJ2-7|TRBV5-1|TRBD2
CASSPTRGGEYEQYF
TGCGCCAGCAGCCCCACCCGCGGGGGAGAATACGAGCAGTACTTC
>TRBJ1-5|TRBV10-3|-
CAISEGSQPQHF
TGTGCCATCAGTGAGGGTAGTCAGCCCCAGCATTTT
>TRBJ2-5|TRBV6-5|-
CASRPPGETQYF
TGTGCCAGCAGACCTCCCGGGGAGACCCAGTACTTC
>TRBJ1-5|TRBV30|-
CAWSALLNSNQPQHF
TGTGCCTGGAGCGCCCTACTAAATAGCAATCAGCCCCAGCATTTT
>TRBJ2-1|TRBV5-1|TRBD2
CASSLGGGRSYNEQFF
TGCGCCAGCAGCTTAGGCGGGGGGCGGTCCTACAATGAGCAGTTCTTC
>TRBJ2-2|TRBV6-6|TRBD1
CASSYTGAGELFF
TGTGCCAGCAGTTACACAGGGGCCGGGGAGCTGTTTTTT
>TRBJ1-2|TRBV25-1|TRBD1
CASSDLGQGYGYTF
TGTGCCAGCAGTGATCTTGGACAGGGCTATGGCTACACCTTC
>TRBJ2-3|TRBV15|-
CATSRDGEGVSGDTQYF
TGTGCCACCAGCAGAGATGGGGAAGGGGTATCAGGAGATACGCAGTATTTT
>TRBJ1-4|TRBV27|TRBD1
CASSSQGAANEKLFF
TGTGCCAGCAGTTCACAGGGGGCGGCTAATGAAAAACTGTTTTTT
>TRBJ2-6|TRBV30|-
CAWSVLAGANVLTF
TGTGCCTGGAGTGTACTAGCCGGGGCCAACGTCCTGACTTTC
>TRBJ2-1|TRBV7-7|-
CASSLSRTYNEQFF
TGTGCCAGCAGCTTGTCCCGAACATACAATGAGCAGTTCTTC
>TRBJ2-2|TRBV2|TRBD1
CASTGQGATGELFF
TGTGCCAGCACCGGACAGGGGGCCACCGGGGAGCTGTTTTTT
>TRBJ2-7|TRBV7-9|TRBD1
CASSLDRGKQYF
TGTGCCAGCAGCTTAGACAGGGGCAAGCAGTACTTC
>TRBJ1-2|TRBV19|TRBD1
CASTADRGFDGYTF
TGTGCCAGTACCGCGGACAGGGGCTTCGATGGCTACACCTTC
>TRBJ2-1|TRBV7-9|TRBD2
CASSPTSGGPTYNEQFF
TGTGCCAGCAGCCCCACTAGCGGGGGGCCGACTTACAATGAGCAGTTCTTC
>TRBJ2-7|TRBV19|TRBD2
CASSEERTSGFYEQYF
TGTGCCAGTAGTGAGGAACGGACTAGCGGGTTCTACGAGCAGTACTTC
>TRBJ2-3|TRBV6-1|TRBD2
CASSETLAGGTDTQYF
TGTGCCAGCAGTGAAACCTTAGCGGGGGGCACAGATACGCAGTATTTT
>TRBJ2-3|TRBV5-6|TRBD1
CASSSDRSTDTQYF
TGTGCCAGCAGCTCGGACAGGAGCACAGATACGCAGTATTTT
>TRBJ1-1|TRBV27|-
CASSFGPRDTEAFF
TGTGCCAGCAGTTTCGGCCCGCGGGACACTGAAGCTTTCTTT
>TRBJ1-2|TRBV28|TRBD1
CASSPGDSYGYTF
TGTGCCAGCAGCCCTGGGGACAGCTATGGCTACACCTTC
>TRBJ2-1|TRBV29-1|TRBD2
CSVDGLAGDSYNEQFF
TGCAGCGTTGACGGACTAGCGGGGGACTCTTACAATGAGCAGTTCTTC
>TRBJ1-1|TRBV6-4|-
CASSARSGTEAFF
TGTGCCAGCAGTGCTAGGTCGGGCACTGAAGCTTTCTTT
>TRBJ2-1|TRBV9|TRBD2
CASSGSGGAYNEQFF
TGTGCCAGCAGCGGTAGCGGGGGGGCCTACAATGAGCAGTTCTTC
>TRBJ2-3|TRBV7-9|-
CASSLGQAEYTDTQYF
TGTGCCAGCAGCTTAGGCCAAGCGGAGTACACAGATACGCAGTATTTT
>TRBJ2-1|TRBV10-3|-
CAISLRGDLDEQFF
TGTGCCATCAGCCTCAGGGGGGACCTGGATGAGCAGTTCTTC
>TRBJ2-2|TRBV6-4|-
CASSLEVNTGELFF
TGTGCCAGCAGTTTGGAGGTGAACACCGGGGAGCTGTTTTTT
>TRBJ2-2|TRBV7-7|TRBD1
CASSLLGTGGELFF
TGTGCCAGCAGCTTACTGGGGACAGGCGGGGAGCTGTTTTTT
>TRBJ1-1|TRBV6-6|TRBD1
CASSLEGAGNTEAFF
TGTGCCAGCAGTTTAGAGGGGGCCGGGAACACTGAAGCTTTCTTT
>TRBJ2-7|TRBV11-1|-
CASSSRGRGIGYEQYF
TGTGCCAGCAGCTCCCGAGGGCGGGGCATAGGGTACGAGCAGTACTTC
>TRBJ1-2|TRBV11-2|TRBD1
CASSAAGTGGSGFYGYTF
TGTGCCAGCAGCGCCGCCGGGACAGGGGGCTCGGGATTCTATGGCTACACCTTC
>TRBJ2-3|TRBV7-3|-
CASSLLGLGADTQYF
TGTGCCAGCAGCTTACTGGGGCTCGGAGCAGATACGCAGTATTTT
>TRBJ2-7|TRBV29-1|-
CSVEVDTPYEQYF
TGCAGCGTTGAAGTTGACACTCCCTACGAGCAGTACTTC
>TRBJ2-7|TRBV5-1|TRBD2
CASSPYSGGTYEQYF
TGCGCCAGCAGCCCTTATAGCGGGGGGACCTACGAGCAGTACTTC
>TRBJ1-1|TRBV7-9|TRBD1
CASSLVGQGSTEAFF
TGTGCCAGCAGCTTAGTGGGACAGGGGAGCACTGAAGCTTTCTTT
>TRBJ2-1|TRBV6-5|TRBD2
CATSLAGPDEQFF
TGTGCCACCTCACTAGCGGGGCCTGATGAGCAGTTCTTC
>TRBJ2-7|TRBV6-5|TRBD2
CASSYSTSGAYEQYF
TGTGCCAGCAGTTACTCCACTAGCGGAGCCTACGAGCAGTACTTC
>TRBJ1-2|TRBV4-1|-
CASSQNVGLGLNYGYTF
TGCGCCAGCAGCCAAAACGTCGGACTGGGCCTAAACTATGGCTACACCTTC
>TRBJ2-6|TRBV5-1|TRBD1
CASSPATGAGANVLTF
TGCGCCAGCAGCCCCGCTACAGGGGCTGGGGCCAACGTCCTGACTTTC
>TRBJ1-1|TRBV7-2|-
CASSPQMGRTLNTEAFF
TGTGCCAGCAGCCCACAGATGGGGCGGACCTTGAACACTGAAGCTTTCTTT
>TRBJ1-5|TRBV7-3|TRBD1
CASPSEQGERGNQPQHF
TGTGCCAGCCCAAGCGAACAGGGGGAAAGGGGCAATCAGCCCCAGCATTTT
>TRBJ1-4|TRBV7-2|-
CASSSGPGLENEKLFF
TGTGCCAGCAGCTCTGGACCAGGGTTGGAGAATGAAAAACTGTTTTTT
>TRBJ2-5|TRBV7-4|TRBD1
CASNQDRVILKTQYF
TGTGCCAGCAACCAGGACAGGGTGATCTTGAAGACCCAGTACTTC
>TRBJ2-7|TRBV7-2|TRBD2
CASSPELAGFSAYEQYF
TGTGCCAGCAGCCCGGAACTAGCGGGGTTCTCCGCCTACGAGCAGTACTTC
>TRBJ2-7|TRBV7-8|-
CASSPSGLSSYEQYF
TGTGCCAGCAGTCCGAGCGGCCTCAGCTCCTACGAGCAGTACTTC
>TRBJ2-5|TRBV29-1|TRBD1
CSVLPGQGVQETQYF
TGCAGCGTATTGCCGGGACAGGGCGTGCAAGAGACCCAGTACTTC